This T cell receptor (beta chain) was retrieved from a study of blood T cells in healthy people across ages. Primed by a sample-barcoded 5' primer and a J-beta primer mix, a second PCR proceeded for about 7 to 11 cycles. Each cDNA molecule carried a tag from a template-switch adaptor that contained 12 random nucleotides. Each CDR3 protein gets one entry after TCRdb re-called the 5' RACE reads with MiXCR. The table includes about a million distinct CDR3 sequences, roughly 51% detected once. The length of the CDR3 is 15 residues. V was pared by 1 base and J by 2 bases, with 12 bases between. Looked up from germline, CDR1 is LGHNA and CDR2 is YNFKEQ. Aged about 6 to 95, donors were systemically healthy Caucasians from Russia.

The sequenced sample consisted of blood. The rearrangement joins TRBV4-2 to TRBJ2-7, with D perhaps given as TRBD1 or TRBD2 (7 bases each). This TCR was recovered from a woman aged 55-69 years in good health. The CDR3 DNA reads TGTGCCAGCAGCCAAGTCAGGGGGGGGGCCTACGAGCAGTACTTC. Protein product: CASSQVRGGAYEQYF.